This T cell receptor (beta chain) was recorded in a study of cytomegalovirus exposure and HLA in healthy donors listed by TCRdb under 2017. For the study in its entirety: In an earlier analysis of 550 to 750 of the donors, 276 Gb of sequence data and just under 120 million unique TCR beta sequences from roughly 200 million T cells were reported. About 320 gigabases of sequencing data and 70 million to 100 million unique TCR sequences were included in an early release covering about 700 HLA-typed donors. Among the roughly 400 genotyped donors, roughly 80% belonged to the genetic ancestry cluster associated with self-reported Caucasian donors. The study aimed to test whether signatures of past pathogen exposure could be identified by cataloging public T cell receptors. Using immunosequencing, the study profiled T cell repertoires from 500 to 800 subjects and related those repertoires to cytomegalovirus serostatus. A separate validation cohort of 100 to 150 different subjects was used in addition to the approximately 700-subject first cohort. To predict cytomegalovirus infection status, the study brought together high-throughput TCR immunosequencing, statistical association of individual TCRs with disease status, and machine learning. A later analysis re-examined previously published TCR beta repertoires from more than 650 donors and added high-resolution HLA genotyping to investigate patterns of TCR occurrence. Rather than using new phenotypic data, the later analysis identified candidate immune exposures from TCR beta sequences and from how often those sequences occurred across donors. An earlier analysis of approximately 630 of the donors applied high-throughput TCR beta sequencing to assess whether each TCR beta V gene segment acted as functional or pseudogenic. Donor age, sex, ethnicity and CMV serostatus were compiled alongside the repertoire data. Genome-wide SNP genotypes for about 55% of the roughly 670 donors were used in a later genetic analysis, which treated that subset as a discovery cohort. All discovery cohort repertoires had been generated on a single sequencing platform. HLA typing covered class I and class II loci at four-digit resolution. Typing coverage differed by locus: A, B, C, DRB1 and DQB1 were typed in about 629-630 donors, DQA1 in roughly 510, DPA1 in 606, and DPB1 in around 440. Because of strong linkage in the cohort, roughly 5 DR-DQ haplotypes were treated as single units for association and clustering. Among some 400 genotyped donors of the cohort, an average of about 220,000 unique TCR beta nucleotide sequences was sequenced per donor, of which 15% to 20% were non-productive. The paper as a whole reports these results and caveats: According to a later analysis, most CMV-associated TCR beta chains appeared to be HLA-restricted, and the HLA associations seemed to be driven largely by CMV exposure. A cluster of highly shared sequence variants was judged likely to be a technical artifact of the sequencing pipeline. Because HLA typing was missing for some donors at each locus, association tests included only the typed subset. V-gene and J-gene trimming of TCR beta chains was associated with a missense DCLRE1C variant in a later genetic analysis, and the association was replicated in an independent cohort. A later analysis found that TCR association rates varied across HLA loci, with DRB1 alleles showing the most associated TCRs and HLA-C alleles the fewest. Compared with the roughly 700-donor mean, donors in an Asian-associated ancestry cluster had fewer N-insertions in productive TCRs, according to a later genetic analysis. Several of the top co-occurrence clusters appeared to be linked to parvovirus B19, influenza, CMV and Epstein-Barr virus, according to a later analysis. An earlier analysis of approximately 590 of the donors showed that most TCR beta V segments appeared in productive rearrangements either about 87% or about 30% of the time, which broadly matched IMGT annotations. Assigning TCR associations to individual alleles was difficult when HLA alleles, especially DR and DQ, strongly co-occurred. According to the authors, the approach could potentially be generalized to other disease states and immunological phenotypes. A further reported finding was that TCR beta sequences accurately predicted the HLA-A and HLA-B alleles for most subjects in the first cohort. Because the 87-base-pair reads could not distinguish some IMGT-functional V segments, including TRBV6-2 and TRBV6-3, those segments were excluded. Most TCR sequences were observed very rarely across donors, whereas some public TCRs were present in many individuals. A few of the identified cytomegalovirus-associated TCR beta chains were confirmed in vitro to be specific for cytomegalovirus antigens. For the cohort, immune exposure information was limited to CMV serostatus. Roughly 15 rarely observed V segments, including chromosome 9 orphons, were excluded from the earlier analysis of almost 600 of the donors because counts were too low. Linkage disequilibrium might explain the correlated functional status among segregating V segments, but an unknown experimental factor could not be ruled out. Specific HLA alleles were associated with some 15,000 TCR beta sequences at a false discovery rate of 0.05 in a later analysis. The study listed 164 TCR beta chains as associated with cytomegalovirus. Presence/absence analyses assumed roughly uniform sequencing depth across donors, an assumption that may not hold. In this cohort, only TCR beta chains were sequenced, and detectable features were limited by the absence of alpha or paired-chain data. In a later analysis, HLA-associated TCR beta chains showed more clonal expansion and lower generation probabilities than non-associated chains that were equally common. The classifier was reported to diagnose cytomegalovirus status with high specificity and sensitivity in both the original cohort and the validation cohort.

Points on this clone: No cognate antigen has been identified for it. A read error may account for a junction end that differs from germline.

The cohort was made up of 666 healthy bone marrow donors. At the time of sampling, all cohort members were nominally healthy, though unrecorded immune exposures were likely present. The donor was CMV seropositive and was included in the group of about 290 seropositive cohort members. Each donor provided a peripheral blood sample, and peripheral blood mononuclear cells were used for TCR beta sequencing. The Qiagen DNeasy Blood Extraction Kit was used to extract genomic DNA from the blood cell samples. The CDR3 numbers 16 residues from cysteine through phenylalanine. Here the CDR3 DNA is all that survives: 48 bases in frame from base 1. Taken from the germline V gene (reference sequence), the CDR1 and CDR2 loops are SEHNR and FQNEAQ. The library was made by the immunoSEQ multiplex PCR assay. For the multiplex PCR, a mixture combining 60 forward primers for TCR Vbeta segments and 13 reverse primers for TCR Jbeta segments was used. The CDR3 region of rearranged TCR beta genes was amplified from genomic DNA by a multiplex PCR assay. The amplified TCR beta libraries were sequenced on the Illumina HiSeq System as 87-base-pair reads. The paper's processing steps were these. In a later analysis, approximately 74 million unique TCR beta chains were counted across the 500 to 700 repertoires, and approximately 11 million of these chains were shared by at least two donors. A nearest-neighbor algorithm error-corrected the raw reads and collapsed the reads into unique sequences, merging closely related sequences to remove PCR and sequencing errors. Alignment of CDR3 sequences to IMGT reference sequences was used to assign V, D and J gene segments. For a sequence to be retained, at least a six-nucleotide match to both a V gene segment and a J gene segment was required. Rearrangements were classified as productive when the CDR3 lacked stop codons and remained in frame with V and J, and all other rearrangements were classified as non-productive. Following IMGT convention, CDR3 was defined as the stretch from the second conserved V-encoded cysteine up to the conserved J-encoded phenylalanine. The earlier analysis of 500 to 750 of the donors excluded any sequence lacking an unambiguous match to a single V gene segment. In an earlier analysis of a few hundred of the donors, V segments were called functional above 56.7% productive rearrangements and were called segregating when the between-donor standard deviation exceeded 5%. A statistical classification framework was developed to diagnose cytomegalovirus status using the catalog of TCR beta chain sequences. A later analysis assigned V and J genes by comparing TCR nucleotide sequences with IMGT/GENE-DB human TR gene sequences. In a later analysis, CDR3 sequences and most-parsimonious VDJ recombination scenarios were assigned using the TCRdist pipeline. A later analysis defined each TCR beta chain by its CDR3 amino acid sequence plus V-gene family, and excluded reads lacking a unique V-gene family. A later analysis removed 500 to 600 highly shared, low-generation-probability nucleotide sequences to deal with suspected cross-contamination and a sequencing artifact. A later analysis calculated a clonal expansion index for each public chain from normalized within-repertoire ranks of inferred template counts. In a later analysis, generation probabilities were computed using a VDJ recombination model fitted to out-of-frame rearrangements, and the results were checked against IGoR. In a later analysis, TCR-TCR, TCR-HLA and TCR-CMV co-occurrence was scored with hypergeometric tests, and a repertoire-size bias correction was applied to TCR pairs. In a later analysis, false discovery rates were estimated by permuting HLA or CMV assignments 20 times. A later analysis grouped co-occurring TCRs with DBSCAN, adding TCRdist sequence similarity when clustering within HLA-allele-positive subsets. Repertoires with fewer than 30,000 or more than 120,000 public chains, plus five repertoires with anomalous nucleotide sharing, were excluded from co-occurrence clustering. TCRdb stores this immuneACCESS table with in-frame sequences only. Part of the clones is absent; in the studies checked, under half of the shortfall reflects unresolved V genes, and no reason is known for the rest. The V and J calls and clone size are taken from that table; D and trimming were inferred from the DNA. The sample table contains around 170,000 clones; only one count was recorded for 65% to 80% of them. The ten largest account for about 2.9% of the sample.

Sequences were obtained from PBMCs. This receptor was taken from a woman in her fifties or sixties in good health and CMV-seropositive. This receptor chain uses TRBV7-9 and TRBJ1-1, and 7 junction bases match TRBD1. The nucleotide sequence is given as TGTTCCAGCAGCTCCCCCGAGGGGGCGCTTGACACTGAAGCTTTCTTT. Its translation reads: CSSSSPEGALDTEAFF.